This TCR beta chain was identified in a study of blood T cell repertoires in COVID-19 (dated by TCRdb to 2018 to 2020). Study-wide context: The collaborator samples originated in the United States, Italy and Spain and spanned the acute and convalescent phases of COVID-19. The material from the prospective study consisted of cDNA or gDNA derived from T cells, B-cell-depleted T cells, or PBMCs. Deeply sampled blood TCRbeta repertoires from subjects exposed to, actively infected with, or recovered from COVID-19 were included in the dataset. The repertoires were released in a freely available public database meant as a resource for research on the immune response to SARS-CoV-2. The samples were drawn from two sources: the first 160 participants of the ongoing ImmuneRACE study, and 1,200 or so subjects contributed by 6 global collaborators. Nearly every sample came with metadata listing a de-identified subject ID, COVID-19 status, age in years and sex. Where available, HLA class I and class II types were taken from metadata supplied by the sample provider and were not determined by assay-based typing.

Details on this clone: What this receptor recognizes is not known. Per-base quality was not reported, and no clone a single base away is much larger than it.

TCRbeta CDR3 regions were amplified from genomic DNA using the immunoSEQ Assay, a bias-controlled multiplex PCR. Per the authors' processing: Within the assay, amplification of reference gene primers was used to estimate how many nucleated cells each sample contained. To quantify the absolute abundance of each unique TCRbeta CDR3 rearrangement, sequence reads were collapsed and filtered. For each sample, productive Simpson clonality was calculated as the square root of Simpson's diversity index over productive rearrangements. What TCRdb holds here is the immuneACCESS table cut down to in-frame rearrangements. Part of the clones is not present; checked against another copy, under half of the missing clones reflect an unresolved V gene, and the others are unexplained. D and trimming come from the DNA, and the V and J calls and clone size come from that table. This sample gives some 180,000 clones in total; approximately 89% of them show up just once. The top ten clones comprise more than 5.5% of the sample.

Participants in the prospective study were enrolled through a virtual design, were aged roughly 18 to 100 years, and lived in approximately 25 United States geographic areas. Cohort assignment in the prospective study relied on participant-reported clinical history from a screening survey and a study questionnaire. For ImmuneRACE Cohort 3, a participant was defined as recovered based on two consecutive negative NP/OP PCR tests, clearance by a healthcare professional, or resolution of symptoms. In the prospective study, whole blood, serum and a nasopharyngeal or oropharyngeal swab were collected from each participant by mobile phlebotomists. Participants in the prospective study had the option to provide additional blood draws and questionnaires over an approximately 2-month period. Prospective study blood samples were shipped either frozen or at room temperature before DNA extraction. Results the study describes overall, beyond this receptor: The quantity of clinical and demographic metadata differed by source and by participant and was supplied without curation.

Trimming leaves V shorter by 4 bases and J shorter by 4 bases, with the junction holding 15 bases beyond the gene matches. The CDR3 has 17 amino acids, counting the end cysteine and phenylalanine. The CDR3 DNA has 51 bases and is translated from base 1. The germline V gene specifies SGHRS as CDR1 and YFSETQ as CDR2. This TCR was sampled from a man aged 35 to 55 who had recovered from COVID-19. Specimen: PBMCs or T cells enriched from blood (not recorded which). Here the chain combines TRBV5-1 and TRBJ1-1; 8 nucleotides in the junction match TRBD1. The DNA reads as follows: TGCGCCAGCAGCCCGGGACAGGCCCGAAATGGGGGCACTGAAGCTTTCTTT. This codes for CASSPGQARNGGTEAFF.